The rows below give T cell receptor beta chains drawn from one sample of a study of blood T cell repertoires in COVID-19. Repertoires were generated with immunoSEQ multiplex PCR, while TCRdb's copy carries only in-frame clones and drops some. The sample yields some 290,000 clones, 75% to 90% seen once. Sequences were obtained from peripheral blood. The receptors derive from a woman aged 50 to 60 who had recovered from COVID-19. Each CDR3 is given with its conserved first and last residue. The D gene is left open where the match is weak. Size is omitted from some rows. Given values are once, few, many or a class for expanded clones.

clone size,V gene,D gene,J gene,CDR3 DNA,CDR3 protein
few,TRBV2,TRBD2,TRBJ2-3,TGTGCCAGCAGTGAAAGCCTAGCGGGCACAGATACGCAGTATTTT,CASSESLAGTDTQYF
-,TRBV9,-,TRBJ2-7,TGTGCCAGCAGCGTAGCAGTAGGGGGGGCTGTCGAGCAGTACTTC,CASSVAVGGAVEQYF
-,TRBV7-2,-,TRBJ2-4,TGTGCCAGCAGCTTACAGGGTCAAAACATTCAGTACTTC,CASSLQGQNIQYF
-,TRBV7-9,TRBD2,TRBJ2-5,TGTGCCAGCAGCCGTACTAGCGGGGGGCGACAAGAGACCCAGTACTTC,CASSRTSGGRQETQYF
-,TRBV11-2,TRBD1,TRBJ2-5,TGTGCCAGCAGCTCCAAGAAATCGACAGGGGACCCGAAAGAGACCCAGTACTTC,CASSSKKSTGDPKETQYF
-,TRBV12-5,TRBD1,TRBJ2-1,TGTGCTAGTGGGCATGACAGGGGCGAGCAGTTCTTC,CASGHDRGEQFF
-,TRBV3-1/TRBV3-2,TRBD2,TRBJ2-1,TGTGCCAGCAGCCAAGAATATAGGGCCAGTAGCGGGGGGGCCCCCTACAATGAGCAGTTCTTC,CASSQEYRASSGGAPYNEQFF
few,TRBV7-2,-,TRBJ1-2,TGTGCCAGCAGATCCGGACAGCGGTACTATGGCTACACCTTC,CASRSGQRYYGYTF
-,TRBV5-4,TRBD1,TRBJ1-6,TGTGCCAGCACCAAATCCAGGGGGAGACTAGGTTCACCCCTCCACTTT,CASTKSRGRLGSPLHF
-,TRBV30,-,TRBJ1-2,TGTGCCTGGAGTCAGGGACAAAGCTACACCTTC,CAWSQGQSYTF
-,TRBV20-1,TRBD2,TRBJ2-3,TGCAGTGCTAGTAAGGTAGCGGGAGTCTACACAGATACGCAGTATTTT,CSASKVAGVYTDTQYF
-,TRBV7-6,-,TRBJ2-5,TGTGCCAGCAGCTCCAGTGGACTGGCCTATCAAGAGACCCAGTACTTC,CASSSSGLAYQETQYF
-,TRBV5-1,-,TRBJ1-1,TGCGCCAGCAGCTTATCGCTGGGCCCCAAAGAAGCTTTCTTT,CASSLSLGPKEAFF
-,TRBV30,TRBD1,TRBJ1-1,TGTGCCTGGAGCACAGGGGGCACTGAAGCTTTCTTT,CAWSTGGTEAFF
-,TRBV27,-,TRBJ2-3,TGTGCCAGCAGTATACAGGGTCGTAGTACAGATACGCAGTATTTT,CASSIQGRSTDTQYF
-,TRBV7-8,TRBD1,TRBJ1-1,TGTGCCAGCAGCTTCTCCTCCGGGACAGGCGCCACTGAAGCTTTCTTT,CASSFSSGTGATEAFF
-,TRBV28,-,TRBJ1-2,TGTGCCAGCAGTTTGCCTACAGGGCATAATGGCTACACCTTC,CASSLPTGHNGYTF
-,TRBV19,-,TRBJ2-2,TGTGCCAGTCGAGGAGGGGCTGACACCGGGGAGCTGTTTTTT,CASRGGADTGELFF
-,TRBV4-3,-,TRBJ2-5,TGCGCCAGCAGCCAAGGCCCGTCCGGGGAGCAAGAGACCCAGTACTTC,CASSQGPSGEQETQYF
-,TRBV6-5,-,TRBJ2-5,TGTGCCAGCAGGCAGATGGGCATCGGAGAGACCCAGTACTTC,CASRQMGIGETQYF
-,TRBV3-1/TRBV3-2,TRBD2,TRBJ2-5,TGTGCCAGCAGCCAAGTGCTAAGCGGGAGGCTCCAAGAGACCCAGTACTTC,CASSQVLSGRLQETQYF
-,TRBV15,-,TRBJ2-7,TGTGCCACCAGCAGAGACGGGGGAACCTACGAGCAGTACTTC,CATSRDGGTYEQYF
-,TRBV30,TRBD1,TRBJ1-2,TGTGCCTGGAGTCTTCGACAGGGTGCGGGCGGCTACACCTTC,CAWSLRQGAGGYTF
-,TRBV7-9,TRBD1,TRBJ2-7,TGTGCCAGCAGCTCTTGGGACAGGGGAACCTACGAGCAGTACTTC,CASSSWDRGTYEQYF
-,TRBV5-1,TRBD2,TRBJ2-5,TGCGCCAGCATGTGGAGTAGCGGGGGCAAAGAGACCCAGTACTTC,CASMWSSGGKETQYF
-,TRBV10-3,TRBD1,TRBJ2-3,TGTGCCATCAGTGAGCGAGACAGGGCTAGCACAGATACGCAGTATTTT,CAISERDRASTDTQYF
-,TRBV11-1,-,TRBJ1-5,TGTGCCAGCAGCTTAGATGGCGGCCCCCAGCATTTT,CASSLDGGPQHF
-,TRBV2,-,TRBJ2-1,TGTGCCAGCAGTGAACCCAGGGGATTAGGCAATGAGCAGTTCTTC,CASSEPRGLGNEQFF
-,TRBV28,-,TRBJ1-6,TGTGCCAGCAGTTTATGGGCTGTAAGCTCCTATAATTCACCCCTCCACTTT,CASSLWAVSSYNSPLHF
many,TRBV7-9,TRBD2,TRBJ2-6,TGTGCCAGCAGCTTAGTGGCGGGGGAGAGCTCTGGGGCCAACGTCCTGACTTTC,CASSLVAGESSGANVLTF
once,TRBV6-6,TRBD1,TRBJ2-5,TGTGCCAGCAGTTACGGTCGAGGGGGCAGTGAGACCCAGTACTTC,CASSYGRGGSETQYF
-,TRBV16,TRBD2,TRBJ2-7,TGTGCCAGCAGCTCTAGCGGTTCCTACGAGCAGTACTTC,CASSSSGSYEQYF
-,TRBV28,-,TRBJ1-5,TGTGCCAGCAGTTCTTCCCGCCCCCTAAATCAGCCCCAGCATTTT,CASSSSRPLNQPQHF
once,TRBV5-3,TRBD2,TRBJ2-1,TGTGCCAGAAGCTTGTCCCTAGCGGGAGCCTACAATGAGCAGTTCTTC,CARSLSLAGAYNEQFF
-,TRBV7-2,-,TRBJ1-6,TGTGCCAGCAGCTACCAGGGGTCCTATAATTCACCCCTCCACTTT,CASSYQGSYNSPLHF
-,TRBV27,-,TRBJ2-2,TGTGCCAGCCGGTGGGGCAGGAACACCGGGGAGCTGTTTTTT,CASRWGRNTGELFF
once,TRBV6-2/TRBV6-3,TRBD1,TRBJ2-7,TGTGCCAGCAGTTTGTCGGGACAGGGCTACGAGCAGTACTTC,CASSLSGQGYEQYF
-,TRBV6-5,TRBD1,TRBJ2-7,TGTGCCAGCATTTCCGACAGGGGGATCTACGAGCAGTACTTC,CASISDRGIYEQYF
-,TRBV7-3,TRBD1,TRBJ2-1,TGTGCCAGCAGCTCGACAGGGGGCTCCTACAATGAGCAGTTCTTC,CASSSTGGSYNEQFF
-,TRBV7-2,-,TRBJ2-7,TGTGCCAGCAGCCAAACAGGGAGCGAGCAGTACTTC,CASSQTGSEQYF
-,TRBV7-3,TRBD2,TRBJ2-7,TGTGCCAGCAGCTTATGGGGACTAGCGGGCGACGAGCAGTACTTC,CASSLWGLAGDEQYF
-,TRBV19,TRBD1,TRBJ1-3,TGTGCCAGTAGTCCGGACAGGAGAGCTGGAAACACCATATATTTT,CASSPDRRAGNTIYF
-,TRBV7-9,TRBD2,TRBJ2-1,TGTGCCAGCAGCCCGCGGGGCGGGAGTGACTACAATGAGCAGTTCTTC,CASSPRGGSDYNEQFF
once,TRBV7-3,TRBD1,TRBJ1-1,TGTGCCAGCAGCCCGGGTACAGGGGCAGCTTTCTTT,CASSPGTGAAFF
-,TRBV13,-,TRBJ2-1,TGTGCCAGCGGAGTTCCCGACAGAGGCTCTTTGGGTGAGCAGTTCTTC,CASGVPDRGSLGEQFF
few,TRBV30,-,TRBJ2-7,TGTGCCTGGAGTGTACTGAGAGGCCAGCGGGCATACGAGCAGTACTTC,CAWSVLRGQRAYEQYF
-,TRBV12-3/TRBV12-4,TRBD1,TRBJ1-5,TGTGCCAGCAGTTCCGGGACAGGACTCTATTTT,CASSSGTGLYF
-,TRBV29-1,TRBD2,TRBJ2-2,TGCAGCGTTATTTATAGCGGGGGGAGTAGGAACACCGGGGAGCTGTTTTTT,CSVIYSGGSRNTGELFF
once,TRBV6-1,-,TRBJ1-5,TGTGCCAGCAGTGACGACGGTCCGGGGCCCCAGCATTTT,CASSDDGPGPQHF
-,TRBV7-3,-,TRBJ2-3,TGTGCCAGCAGCCCCGATCTAGGGGGAAGCACAGATACGCAGTATTTT,CASSPDLGGSTDTQYF
-,TRBV5-1,-,TRBJ2-2,TGCGCCAGCAGCTTACCACAGGGTAACACCGGGGAGCTGTTTTTT,CASSLPQGNTGELFF
-,TRBV28,-,TRBJ2-7,TGTGCCTCCGGGACAAGAAGTCTCGAGCAGTACTTC,CASGTRSLEQYF
-,TRBV11-1,TRBD2,TRBJ2-1,TGTGCCAGCAGCTTAGCGCGGGGGGCTAGCGGGGTCTACAATGAGCAGTTCTTC,CASSLARGASGVYNEQFF
many,TRBV11-2,TRBD1,TRBJ2-7,TGTGCCAGCAGCTCTCGGGACAGTTCCCCCTACGAGCAGTACTTC,CASSSRDSSPYEQYF
-,TRBV3-1/TRBV3-2,-,TRBJ1-4,TGTGCCAGCAGCCAACCCCCGGGGAATGAAAAACTGTTTTTT,CASSQPPGNEKLFF